These 11 T cell receptor beta chains were sequenced from one sample in a study of identical twins. TCRdb fed the 5' RACE reads into MiXCR, producing one record per CDR3 protein. The sample consists of around 240,000 distinct CDR3 sequences, 5.5% to 8% of them appearing once. This sample was also put to use in a study of yellow fever vaccine responses in identical twins.

Sequenced sample: memory (CD45RO+) T cells sorted from blood. The receptors originated from a woman aged 18-29 years in good health.

There are a few counts of this clonotype. V usage is TRBV28 and J usage is TRBJ2-5; D might be TRBD1 or TRBD2, each matching 5 bases. V was cut by 2 bases and J by 9 bases, with 10 bases left in between. Germline CDR1 and CDR2: MDHEN and SYDVKM. The CDR3 sequence is 12 residues long. The CDR3 DNA sequence: TGTGCCAGCAGTTTAGTAGGGGAGCCCCAGTACTTC. Translation: CASSLVGEPQYF.

This clonotype has ten or more counts. This chain connects TRBV12-3 or TRBV12-4 to TRBJ1-1; possibly TRBD1 for D (6 bases). The ends were cut back, 5 bases at V and 11 bases at J, with 18 bases in the middle. CDR3 length: 13 amino acids. CDR3 residues: CASSPRPGQGAFF. The CDR3 DNA follows: TGTGCCAGCAGTCCTCGACCGGGACAAGGGGCTTTCTTT.

The J gene is TRBJ2-3, the V gene TRBV19; the D gene is possibly TRBD2 (6 bases). The V end was cut by 5 bases, the J end by 0 bases, with 15 bases between. Looked up from germline, CDR1 is LNHDA and CDR2 is SQIVND (reference sequence). This CDR3 spans 16 amino acids. The CDR3 loop is CASSGGTTWSTDTQYF. The CDR3, as DNA: TGTGCCAGTAGTGGCGGGACCACTTGGAGCACAGATACGCAGTATTTT.

This clonotype was seen a few times. The chain uses TRBV5-1 and TRBJ2-2; a weak D match, TRBD1 (6 bases). Trimming took off 4 bases at V and 6 bases at J, with 19 bases between the two ends. Per the germline V gene, CDR1 is SGHRS and CDR2 is YFSETQ. This CDR3 contains 16 residues. The CDR3 bases are TGCGCCAGCAGCCACGAACAGGGCTTAGGTCCCGGGGAGCTGTTTTTT. This translates into CASSHEQGLGPGELFF.

This clonotype was counted ten times or more. This sequence joins TRBV6-1 and TRBJ1-2, with TRBD1 as a possible D gene (5 bases). The CDR3 loop spans 12 amino acids. CDR1 and CDR2 from the germline V gene are MNHNS and SASEGT. Trimming left V 6 bases short and J 6 bases short, with 11 bases between. CDR3 protein: CASRGPANGYTF. CDR3 DNA: TGTGCCAGCAGGGGGCCGGCGAATGGCTACACCTTC.

There are many counts of this clonotype. The gene calls are TRBV28 and TRBJ1-5; no firm D call. The CDR3 runs to 16 residues. V lost 3 bases, J lost 3 bases, and 15 bases lay in between. Per the germline V gene, CDR1 is MDHEN and CDR2 is SYDVKM. The CDR3 spells CASSLEVGRINQPQHF. Written as DNA, the CDR3 is TGTGCCAGCAGTTTGGAGGTAGGCAGGATCAATCAGCCCCAGCATTTT.

V gene TRBV25-1 combines with J gene TRBJ1-6; 8 bases are shared with TRBD1. The J segment lost 10 bases and the V segment lost 3 bases, leaving 5 bases of the junction unmatched. The CDR3 extends over 14 amino acids. Looked up from germline, CDR1 is MGHDK and CDR2 is SYGVNS. As DNA, the CDR3 is TGTGCCAGCAGTGATTCGACAGGGGTATCACCCCTCCACTTT. Translated: CASSDSTGVSPLHF.

The V gene is TRBV4-2, the J gene TRBJ2-1; 9 bases line up with TRBD1. The J segment lost 2 bases and the V segment lost 0 bases, leaving 2 bases of the junction unmatched. Germline lookup yields CDR1 LGHNA and CDR2 YNFKEQ. The CDR3 has 16 residues. This chain's CDR3 is CASSQDGQGPYNEQFF. The CDR3 DNA follows: TGTGCCAGCAGCCAAGATGGACAGGGGCCCTACAATGAGCAGTTCTTC.

This clonotype was counted between two and nine times. This chain joins TRBV7-9 and TRBJ2-1, with a tentative D call TRBD1 (5 bases). V was pared by 5 bases and J by 5 bases, with 13 bases between. The CDR3 spans 14 residues. Germline V CDR1 and CDR2: SEHNR, FQNEAQ (reference sequence). The CDR3 protein is CASSPQANHNEQFF. For the CDR3, the DNA is TGTGCCAGCAGCCCACAGGCTAACCACAATGAGCAGTTCTTC.

This clonotype occurred a few times. The gene calls are TRBV5-1 and TRBJ2-3, with 8 bases matching TRBD2. V lost 4 bases and J lost 1; bases outside the gene matches: 17. The CDR3 extends over 19 amino acids. Germline V CDR1 and CDR2: SGHRS, YFSETQ. CDR3 sequence: CASSPWVAGGRLRTDTQYF. For the CDR3, the DNA is TGCGCCAGCAGCCCCTGGGTGGCGGGGGGCCGACTCCGCACAGATACGCAGTATTTT.

This chain joins TRBV14 and TRBJ1-6; a weak D match, TRBD1 (5 bases). The CDR3 totals 12 residues. V lost 6 bases, J lost 7 bases, and 7 bases lay in between. Germline V gives CDR1 SGHDN, CDR2 FVKESK. CDR3 bases: TGTGCCAGCAGTCCAGGGAATTCACCCCTCCACTTT. This gives the protein CASSPGNSPLHF. Based on the CDR3 plus reference TRBV14 and TRBJ1-6, the full variable domain is EAGVTQFPSHSVIEKGQTVTLRCDPISGHDNLYWYRRVMGKEIKFLLHFVKESKQDESGMPNNRFLAERTGGTYSTLKVQPAELEDSGVYFCASSPGNSPLHFGNGTRLTVT.